This TCR beta chain was found in a study of cytomegalovirus exposure and HLA in healthy donors. Worth noting for this clone: The antigen remains undetermined.

The CDR3 runs 15 residues. Germline CDR1 and CDR2: SGHTA and FQGNSA. V shed 4 bases, J shed 2 bases, and the junction held 3 bases outside the gene matches. Regarding the study as a whole: CMV serostatus was the only recorded immune exposure for donors. The authors listed some 150 TCR beta chains as cytomegalovirus-associated. Donors were assumed by presence/absence analyses to have roughly uniform sequencing depth.

PCR amplification relied on 60 Vbeta primers (plus 13 Jbeta primers). TCRdb keeps only in-frame clones here, not all; method: immunoSEQ multiplex PCR. The sample lists roughly 98,000 clones; around 77% were seen once. The sample taken for sequencing was PBMCs. The source of this sequence is a female donor in good health and CMV-seronegative. The rearrangement links TRBV7-2 to TRBJ1-5; 9 nucleotides align to TRBD1. The CDR3 nucleotides are TGTGCCAGCAGCTCGGACAGGGGAGGCAATCAGCCCCAGCATTTT. This translates into CASSSDRGGNQPQHF.